This T cell receptor (beta chain) comes out of a study of CD8 T cells in ankylosing spondylitis. Comments on this clonotype: Its antigen is still unknown.

The authors made TCR beta libraries by quantitative 5'-RACE with molecular barcodes. TCRdb itself ran the 5' RACE reads through MiXCR, one entry per CDR3 protein. The table has approximately 340,000 distinct CDR3 sequences, roughly 14% seen once. Study observations and caveats: The authors found the disease-linked clones to be CD8+ and relatively rare in peripheral blood. In synovial fluid and blood from reactive arthritis, some motif variants were previously reported. Researchers reportedly found disease-linked clones significantly enriched in matched ankylosing spondylitis synovial fluid.

Looked up from germline, CDR1 is LGHNA and CDR2 is YNFKEQ. Deletions cut 3 bases from V and 4 bases from J, with 14 bases between. The CDR3 is 15 amino acids. Material: blood, either unsorted or a sorted T cell fraction (not recorded which). The receptor was isolated from a male donor with ankylosing spondylitis or in good health (not recorded which). J is TRBJ2-3 and V is TRBV4-2; the D gene is possibly TRBD2 (5 bases). CDR3 DNA: TGTGCCAGCAGCCAGGTGGTACTAGGTCCAGATACGCAGTATTTT. Protein product: CASSQVVLGPDTQYF.